This TCR beta chain is drawn from a study of blood T cell repertoires in COVID-19. The wider study: The United States, Italy and Spain provided the acute and convalescent COVID-19 samples. From T cells, B-cell-depleted T cells, or PBMCs came the material, which was cDNA or gDNA.

How the authors handled the data: Reference gene primers were amplified, and this amplification served to estimate nucleated cell counts. The assay was immunoSEQ multiplex PCR, and TCRdb's table has in-frame clones only and misses some. Clone size and the V and J calls come from that table; the DNA yielded D and trimming. The repertoire holds fewer than 350,000 clones, with roughly 87% as singletons. Trimming stripped 3 bases from V and 8 bases from J, with 13 bases between. The CDR3 has 13 residues. The Seattle patients joined while their infection was active and were tracked longitudinally afterward.

This sequence was found in a man aged 30 to 39 with COVID-19, enrolled during active disease. The V gene is TRBV23-1, the J gene TRBJ1-2, with D unresolved. TRBV23-1 is identified as an open reading frame with a role that is uncertain. Input material: peripheral blood. The CDR3 DNA sequence: TGCGCCAGCAGTCATGAGGGTGTGGGGGGCTACACCTTC. It yields the protein CASSHEGVGGYTF.